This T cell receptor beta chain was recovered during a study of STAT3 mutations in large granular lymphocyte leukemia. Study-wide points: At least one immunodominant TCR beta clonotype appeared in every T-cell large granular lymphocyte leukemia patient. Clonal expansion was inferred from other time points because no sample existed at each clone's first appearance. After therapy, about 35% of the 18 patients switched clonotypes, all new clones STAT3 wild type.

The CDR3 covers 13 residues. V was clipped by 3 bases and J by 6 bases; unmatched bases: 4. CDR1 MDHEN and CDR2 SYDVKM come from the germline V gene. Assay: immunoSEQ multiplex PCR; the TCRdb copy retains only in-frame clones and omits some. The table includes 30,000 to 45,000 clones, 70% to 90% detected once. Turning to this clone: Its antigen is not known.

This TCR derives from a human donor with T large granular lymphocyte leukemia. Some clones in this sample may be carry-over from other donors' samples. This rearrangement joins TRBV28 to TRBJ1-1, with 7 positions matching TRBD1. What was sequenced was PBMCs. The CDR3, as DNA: TGTGCCAGCAGTTTCGGACAGGTCTCTGAAGCTTTCTTT. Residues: CASSFGQVSEAFF. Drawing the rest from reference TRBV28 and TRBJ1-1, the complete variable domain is DVKVTQSSRYLVKRTGEKVFLECVQDMDHENMFWYRQDPGLGLRLIYFSYDVKMKEKGDIPEGYSVSREKKERFSLILESASTNQTSMYLCASSFGQVSEAFFGQGTRLTVV.